This T cell receptor (beta chain) was captured in a study of CD8+ T cells in alopecia areata. Study outcomes and limitations: Amid tofacitinib therapy, many expanded lesional clones stayed present in scalp and blood.

Reverse transcription of extracted RNA yielded cDNA, which provided the sequencing template. TCRdb keeps only in-frame clones here, not all; method: immunoSEQ multiplex PCR. The sample holds 150,000 to 200,000 clones, roughly 60% seen once. From germline, CDR1 is SGHRS and CDR2 YFSETQ. This CDR3 has 11 residues. Trimming removed 1 base from V and 4 bases from J, with 2 bases in between. About this clone: The antigen remains undetermined. The same CDR3 is also encoded by other DNA sequences in this sample.

The treatment denotes: oral pan-JAK inhibitor, 5-10 mg twice daily. Sorted populations comprised CD4+ and CD8+ T cells obtained from PBMCs. The rearrangement joins TRBV5-1 to TRBJ2-5, with unresolved D. The source of this sequence is a human donor with alopecia areata. The source was CD4+ T cells sorted from blood, collected at week 24, from a patient treated with tofacitinib. The CDR3 coding sequence is TGCGCCAGCAGCTTGCGAGAGACCCAGTACTTC. This codes for CASSLRETQYF.